This TCR beta chain is from a study of blood T cell repertoires in COVID-19. Trimming at V came to 5 bases and at J to 3 bases, leaving 8 bases not matched to a gene. There are 16 residues in the CDR3. Germline V lookup: CDR1 SGHTA, CDR2 FQGNSA. Each recovered donor of Cohort 3 presented with two negative PCRs, clearance, or symptom resolution. TCRdb's copy holds only in-frame clones and misses some; the assay was immunoSEQ multiplex PCR. The table records roughly 140,000 clones, about 80% of them present only once. Sequencing was carried out using PBMCs or T cells enriched from blood (not recorded which). V usage is TRBV7-2 and J usage is TRBJ2-1, with TRBD2 identical over 9 bases. This clonotype was obtained from a man aged 45-65 years who had recovered from COVID-19. DNA of the CDR3: TGTGCCAGCAGCATACTAGCGGGTAAGAACTACAATGAGCAGTTCTTC. It translates to CASSILAGKNYNEQFF.